This TCR beta chain was observed in a study of CD8+CD57+ T cells in acquired aplastic anemia. Sequenced patients had shown CD8+CD57+ cell expansion by flow cytometry. Patients had undergone no therapy by the time their blood was sampled. Profiling that covered TCR beta VDJ and CDR3 relied on genomic DNA as its template. MiXCR was run by TCRdb on the reads, yielding one entry per CDR3 protein. The table includes around 220,000 distinct CDR3 sequences, around 50% detected once. With regard to this clonotype: A much bigger clone sits one base away, suggesting this may be a read error.

This CDR3 region has 17 residues. The germline V gene has CDR1 SGHAT and CDR2 FQDESV (reference sequence). V dropped 0 bases and J dropped 5; count of bases not matched to a gene: 9. This TCR was sampled from a human donor with aplastic anemia. The rearrangement uses TRBV11-1 and TRBJ2-3; 9 positions match TRBD2. The sample taken for sequencing was sorted CD4+, CD8+, or CD8+CD57+ T cells (not recorded which) from PBMCs. The CDR3 reads CASSLAVGSGGRDTQYF. CDR3 nucleotide sequence: TGTGCCAGCAGCTTAGCGGTTGGTAGCGGGGGCAGAGATACGCAGTATTTT.